This T cell receptor (beta chain) was sequenced during a study of shared clonotypes between healthy human individuals. Study-wide points: Clonotype sharing across a few donors was observed for around 5% of naive CD4 clonotypes.

Concerning this clone: Its target is not known.

Replicate PCRs run on sorted subsets employed approximately 0.2 ug DNA, 25,000 to 35,000 T cell genomes. Measured with immunoSEQ multiplex PCR; TCRdb has only the in-frame clones, and not every one. The sample has millions of clones, 90% to 95% seen once. Germline CDR1 and CDR2: SGHRS and YFSETQ. Germline trimming cut 4 bases from V and 7 bases from J; bases unmatched to any gene: 7. The CDR3 extends over 14 amino acids. The chain carries TRBV5-1 and TRBJ2-1; 8 positions agree with TRBD1. This receptor was identified in a young man in good health. Sequencing was performed on naive CD4+ T cells sorted from blood. Subset reported: CD45RA+ positively selected. The CDR3 DNA is TGCGCCAGCAGCAGGCGGACAGGGCGGAATGAGCAGTTCTTC. Its protein is CASSRRTGRNEQFF.